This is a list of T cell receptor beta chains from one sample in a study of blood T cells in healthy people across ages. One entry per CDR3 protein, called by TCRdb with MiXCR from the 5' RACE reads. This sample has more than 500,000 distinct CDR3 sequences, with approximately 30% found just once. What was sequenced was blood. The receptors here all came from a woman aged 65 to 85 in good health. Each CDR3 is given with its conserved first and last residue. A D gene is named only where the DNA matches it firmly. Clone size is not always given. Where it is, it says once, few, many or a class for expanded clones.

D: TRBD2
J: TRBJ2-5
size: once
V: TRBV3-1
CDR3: CASSPTLAGGTETQYF
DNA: TGTGCCAGCAGCCCCACCCTAGCGGGGGGCACTGAGACCCAGTACTTC

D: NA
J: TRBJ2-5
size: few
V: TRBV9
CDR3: CASSVTGPETQYF
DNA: TGTGCCAGCAGCGTTACAGGGCCAGAGACCCAGTACTTC

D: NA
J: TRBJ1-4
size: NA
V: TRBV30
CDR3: CAWSVRNEKLFF
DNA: TGTGCCTGGAGTGTCAGAAATGAAAAACTGTTTTTT

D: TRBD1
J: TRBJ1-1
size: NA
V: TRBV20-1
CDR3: CSASGGYTEAFF
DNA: TGCAGTGCTTCAGGGGGTTACACTGAAGCTTTCTTT

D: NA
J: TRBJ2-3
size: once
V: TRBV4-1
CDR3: CASSQTGWPSSGDTQYF
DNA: TGCGCCAGCAGCCAGACGGGGTGGCCCTCCAGCGGAGATACGCAGTATTTT

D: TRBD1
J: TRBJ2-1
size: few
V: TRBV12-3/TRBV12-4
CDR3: CASSLRGLSASYNEQFF
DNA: TGTGCCAGCAGTCTAAGGGGGCTCAGTGCGTCCTACAATGAGCAGTTCTTC

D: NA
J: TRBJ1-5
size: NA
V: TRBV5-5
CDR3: CASSQRIPAGFSNQPQHF
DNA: TGTGCCAGCAGCCAAAGAATCCCGGCCGGTTTTAGCAATCAGCCCCAGCATTTT

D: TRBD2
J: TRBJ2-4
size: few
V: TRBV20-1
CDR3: CSAQLRAGGPKNIQYF
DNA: TGCAGTGCTCAGCTCAGAGCGGGGGGGCCCAAAAACATTCAGTACTTC

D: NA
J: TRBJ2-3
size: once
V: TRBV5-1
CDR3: CASSLGAGETDTQYF
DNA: TGCGCCAGCAGCTTGGGGGCAGGGGAGACAGATACGCAGTATTTT

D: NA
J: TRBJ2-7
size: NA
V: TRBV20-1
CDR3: CSARSRSTYEQYF
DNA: TGCAGTGCTAGGTCAAGAAGTACCTACGAGCAGTACTTC

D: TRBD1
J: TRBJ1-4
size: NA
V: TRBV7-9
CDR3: CASSGSGTAPTNEKLFF
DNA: TGTGCCAGCAGCGGGTCCGGGACAGCCCCAACTAATGAAAAACTGTTTTTT

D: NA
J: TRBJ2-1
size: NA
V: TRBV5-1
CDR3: CASSGQGGDNEQFF
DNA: TGCGCCAGCAGTGGTCAGGGAGGTGACAATGAGCAGTTCTTC

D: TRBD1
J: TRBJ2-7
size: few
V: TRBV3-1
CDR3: CASSPYRGSYEQYF
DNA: TGTGCCAGCAGCCCATACAGGGGGAGCTACGAGCAGTACTTC

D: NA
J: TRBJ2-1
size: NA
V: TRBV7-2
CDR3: CASSLSAYNEQFF
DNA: TGTGCCAGCAGCTTAAGTGCCTACAATGAGCAGTTCTTC

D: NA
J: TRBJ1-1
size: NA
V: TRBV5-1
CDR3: CASSVVTSATEAFF
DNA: TGCGCCAGCAGCGTGGTGACCTCGGCCACTGAAGCTTTCTTT

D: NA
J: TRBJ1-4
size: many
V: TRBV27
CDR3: CASSFGAQEKLFF
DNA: TGTGCCAGCAGTTTTGGGGCTCAGGAAAAACTGTTTTTT

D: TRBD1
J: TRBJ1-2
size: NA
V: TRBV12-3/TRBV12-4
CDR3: CASSLTGQGNGYTF
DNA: TGTGCCAGCAGTTTAACGGGACAGGGTAATGGCTACACCTTC

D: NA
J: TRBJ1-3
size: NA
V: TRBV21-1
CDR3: CASSMNEGSGNTIYF
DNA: TGTGCCAGCAGCATGAATGAAGGGTCCGGAAACACCATATATTTT

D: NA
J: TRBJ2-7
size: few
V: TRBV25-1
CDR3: CASSGLTQYEQYF
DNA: TGTGCCAGCAGTGGACTGACACAGTACGAGCAGTACTTC

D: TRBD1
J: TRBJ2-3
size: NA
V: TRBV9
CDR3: CATGQGPSDTQYF
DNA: TGTGCCACCGGACAGGGGCCGTCAGATACGCAGTATTTT

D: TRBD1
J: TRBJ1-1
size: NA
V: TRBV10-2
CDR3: CASSAWDRGDGEAFF
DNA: TGCGCCAGCAGTGCTTGGGACAGGGGAGACGGTGAAGCTTTCTTT

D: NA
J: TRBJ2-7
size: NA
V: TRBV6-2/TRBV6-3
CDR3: CACSYSIRRTYEQYF
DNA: TGTGCCTGCAGTTACTCGATCCGTCGAACCTACGAGCAGTACTTC

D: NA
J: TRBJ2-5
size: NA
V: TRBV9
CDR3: CASSVGDYQETQYF
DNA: TGTGCCAGCAGCGTAGGTGACTACCAAGAGACCCAGTACTTC

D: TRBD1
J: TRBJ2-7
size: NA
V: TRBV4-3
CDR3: CASSQERDRYEQYF
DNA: TGCGCCAGCAGCCAAGAGAGGGACAGATACGAGCAGTACTTC

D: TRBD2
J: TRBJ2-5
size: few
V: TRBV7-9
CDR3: CASSLALGTSGETQYF
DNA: TGTGCCAGCAGCTTAGCGCTAGGGACTAGCGGAGAGACCCAGTACTTC

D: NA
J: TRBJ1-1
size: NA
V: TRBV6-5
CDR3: CASSYRPATEAFF
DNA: TGTGCCAGCAGTTACCGTCCGGCCACTGAAGCTTTCTTT

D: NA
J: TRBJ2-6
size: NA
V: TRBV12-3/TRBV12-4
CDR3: CASSLTGSRQGNVYSGANVLTF
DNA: TGTGCCAGCAGTTTAACTGGCTCCCGGCAGGGGAATGTTTACTCTGGGGCCAACGTCCTGACTTTC

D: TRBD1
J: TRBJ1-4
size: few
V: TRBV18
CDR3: CASSLQTGVSANEKLFF
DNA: TGTGCCAGCTCCCTCCAGACAGGGGTCTCAGCTAATGAAAAACTGTTTTTT

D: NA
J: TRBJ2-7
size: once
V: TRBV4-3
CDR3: CASSQGLRGEQYF
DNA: TGCGCCAGCAGCCAAGGTCTGCGGGGCGAGCAGTACTTC

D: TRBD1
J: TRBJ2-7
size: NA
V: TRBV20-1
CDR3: CSTIARGPYEQYF
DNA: TGCAGTACAATAGCGAGGGGGCCCTACGAGCAGTACTTC

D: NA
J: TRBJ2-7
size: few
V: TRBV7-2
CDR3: CASSLGSTGRYEQYF
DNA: TGTGCCAGCAGCTTAGGATCCACAGGTCGCTACGAGCAGTACTTC

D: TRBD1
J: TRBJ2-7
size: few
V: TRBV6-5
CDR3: CASSSTPGQGPYEQYF
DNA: TGTGCCAGCAGTTCGACTCCGGGACAGGGACCTTACGAGCAGTACTTC

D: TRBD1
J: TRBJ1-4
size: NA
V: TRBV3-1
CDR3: CANSLGTGGGEKLFF
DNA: TGTGCCAACAGCCTCGGGACAGGGGGAGGTGAAAAACTGTTTTTT

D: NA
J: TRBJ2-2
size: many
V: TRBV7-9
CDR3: CASSLSSGELFF
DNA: TGTGCCAGCAGCTTATCATCCGGGGAGCTGTTTTTT

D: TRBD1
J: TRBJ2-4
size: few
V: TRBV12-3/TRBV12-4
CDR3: CASSLTGGNIQYF
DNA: TGTGCCAGCAGTTTAACAGGGGGGAACATTCAGTACTTC

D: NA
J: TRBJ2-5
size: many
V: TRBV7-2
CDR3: CASSLRGGDQETQYF
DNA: TGTGCCAGCAGCTTACGTGGCGGGGACCAAGAGACCCAGTACTTC

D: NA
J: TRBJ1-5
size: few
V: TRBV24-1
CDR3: CATSDFANQPQHF
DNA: TGTGCCACCAGTGATTTTGCAAATCAGCCCCAGCATTTT

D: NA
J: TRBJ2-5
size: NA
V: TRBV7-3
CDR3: CASSSWTDSQETQYF
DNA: TGTGCCAGCAGCTCATGGACAGATTCCCAAGAGACCCAGTACTTC

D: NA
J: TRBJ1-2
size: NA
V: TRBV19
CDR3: CASRAHDLFGYTF
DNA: TGTGCCAGCCGGGCCCACGACCTGTTTGGCTACACCTTC

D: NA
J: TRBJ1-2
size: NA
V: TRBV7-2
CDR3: CAGSHTMGDGYTF
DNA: TGTGCCGGCAGCCATACAATGGGGGATGGCTACACCTTC

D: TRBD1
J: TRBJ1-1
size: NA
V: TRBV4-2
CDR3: CASSQDGNRGRAWNTEAFF
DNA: TGTGCCAGCAGCCAAGATGGTAACAGGGGGCGAGCATGGAACACTGAAGCTTTCTTT

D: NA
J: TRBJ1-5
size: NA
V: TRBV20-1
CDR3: CSASTGDQPQHF
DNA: TGCAGTGCTAGTACGGGGGATCAGCCCCAGCATTTT

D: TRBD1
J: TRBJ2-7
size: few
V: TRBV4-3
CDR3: CASSQELETGAAEQYF
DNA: TGCGCCAGCAGCCAAGAACTAGAGACAGGGGCCGCTGAGCAGTACTTC

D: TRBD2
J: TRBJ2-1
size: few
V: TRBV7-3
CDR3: CASSLAGGWDEQFF
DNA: TGTGCCAGCAGCTTAGCGGGAGGGTGGGATGAGCAGTTCTTC

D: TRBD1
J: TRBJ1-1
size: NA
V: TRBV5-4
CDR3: CASSRSGQAILEAFF
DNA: TGTGCCAGCAGCCGCTCCGGACAGGCTATACTTGAAGCTTTCTTT

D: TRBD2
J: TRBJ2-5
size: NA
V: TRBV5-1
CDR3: CASSLAVTSGQETQYF
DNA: TGCGCCAGCAGCTTGGCCGTGACTAGCGGCCAAGAGACCCAGTACTTC

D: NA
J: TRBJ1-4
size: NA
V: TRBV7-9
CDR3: CASSLDSAPNEKLFF
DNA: TGTGCCAGCAGCTTAGATTCGGCCCCAAATGAAAAACTGTTTTTT

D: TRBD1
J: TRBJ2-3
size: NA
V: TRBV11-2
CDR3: CASSLTFILKFGQGGDTQYF
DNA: TGTGCCAGCAGCTTAACCTTCATTCTTAAGTTCGGACAGGGGGGAGATACGCAGTATTTT

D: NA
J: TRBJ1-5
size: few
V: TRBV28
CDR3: CASSSYETFRFSNQPQHF
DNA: TGTGCCAGCAGTTCCTACGAAACGTTTAGATTTAGCAATCAGCCCCAGCATTTT

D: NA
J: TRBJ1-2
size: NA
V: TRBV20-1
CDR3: CSARGAGVANYGYTF
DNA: TGCAGTGCTAGAGGGGCAGGGGTAGCTAACTATGGCTACACCTTC

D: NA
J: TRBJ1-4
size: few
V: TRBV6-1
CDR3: CASSEATNEKLFF
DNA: TGTGCCAGCAGTGAAGCTACTAATGAAAAACTGTTTTTT

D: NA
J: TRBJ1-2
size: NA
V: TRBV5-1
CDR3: CASSFDGGGYTF
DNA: TGCGCCAGCAGCTTTGACGGGGGCGGCTACACCTTC

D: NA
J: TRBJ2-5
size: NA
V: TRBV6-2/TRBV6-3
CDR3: CASSDSWGAETQYF
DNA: TGTGCCAGCAGTGACTCGTGGGGGGCTGAGACCCAGTACTTC

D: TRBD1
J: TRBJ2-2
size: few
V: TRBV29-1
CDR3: CSVVEGAWAGELFF
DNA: TGCAGCGTTGTAGAGGGGGCGTGGGCCGGGGAGCTGTTTTTT

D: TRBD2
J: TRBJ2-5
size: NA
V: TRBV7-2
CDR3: CASSPGGLAGGTSETQYF
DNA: TGTGCCAGCAGCCCAGGGGGACTAGCGGGGGGTACGTCGGAGACCCAGTACTTC

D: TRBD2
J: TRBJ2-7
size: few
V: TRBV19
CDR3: CASSIAGEASYEQYF
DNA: TGTGCCAGTAGTATTGCGGGGGAGGCGTCCTACGAGCAGTACTTC

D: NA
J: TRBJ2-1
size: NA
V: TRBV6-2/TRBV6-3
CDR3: CASSYPGDSNNEQFF
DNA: TGTGCCAGCAGTTACCCAGGAGATTCGAACAATGAGCAGTTCTTC

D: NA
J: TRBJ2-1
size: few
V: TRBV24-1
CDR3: CATSDTPGTPTLGQFF
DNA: TGTGCCACCAGTGACACCCCCGGGACCCCAACTTTGGGGCAGTTCTTC

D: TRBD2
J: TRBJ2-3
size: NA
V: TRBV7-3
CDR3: CASSWTSGGPDTQYF
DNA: TGTGCCAGCAGCTGGACTAGCGGGGGCCCAGATACGCAGTATTTT

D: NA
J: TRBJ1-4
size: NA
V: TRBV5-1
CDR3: CASSGLGEKLFF
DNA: TGCGCCAGCAGCGGCCTCGGTGAAAAACTGTTTTTT